The rows below give T cell receptor beta chains drawn from one sample of a study of blood T cells in healthy people across ages. MiXCR, applied by TCRdb to the 5' RACE reads, yields one record per CDR3 protein. Found here are approximately 690,000 distinct CDR3 sequences, roughly 50% of them singletons; the top ten hold over 35%. What was sequenced was blood. The receptors here all came from a man in his sixties in good health. The CDR3 runs from the conserved cysteine through the conserved F or W. The order of the fields is D gene, J gene, V gene, clone size, CDR3 DNA, CDR3 protein. The D gene is left open where the match is weak. Size tells how often a clone was seen (once, few, many) or the class of an expanded clone, and some rows leave it out.

>NA|TRBJ2-1|TRBV7-7|few
TGTGCCAGCAGCTTAGACGGGCCGGGGAGCTCCTACAATGAGCAGTTCTTC
CASSLDGPGSSYNEQFF
>TRBD2|TRBJ2-1|TRBV5-6|NA
TGTGCCAGCAGCTTTACGGGGGGGCATGAGCAGTTCTTC
CASSFTGGHEQFF
>NA|TRBJ2-7|TRBV12-3/TRBV12-4|NA
TGTGCCAGCAGTTTAGGGTCTTACTACGAGCAGTACTTC
CASSLGSYYEQYF
>NA|TRBJ1-4|TRBV28|NA
TGTGCCAGCAGCGGGGCGATAAATGAAAAACTGTTTTTT
CASSGAINEKLFF
>TRBD1|TRBJ2-7|TRBV29-1|few
TGCAGCGTTGAAGACCGGGACAGGGGCTACGAGCAGTACTTC
CSVEDRDRGYEQYF
>TRBD2|TRBJ2-5|TRBV6-5|NA
TGTGCCAGCAGTTATTCCCCCGGGACTAGCGGGGCCACTCGGGAGACCCAGTACTTC
CASSYSPGTSGATRETQYF
>NA|TRBJ1-6|TRBV7-9|NA
TGTGCCAGCAGCCCCGACGGTCAGGGGTCCGCTAATTCACCCCTCCACTTT
CASSPDGQGSANSPLHF
>TRBD2|TRBJ2-1|TRBV29-1|NA
TGCAGCGTTGGATTGGTAGCGGGTCTTGGCAATGAGCAGTTCTTC
CSVGLVAGLGNEQFF
>NA|TRBJ1-2|TRBV10-3|NA
TGTGCCATCAGGTTGTTGCCGGGCGATGGCTACACCTTC
CAIRLLPGDGYTF
>NA|TRBJ2-5|TRBV9|NA
TGTGCCAGCAGCGTAGGAGGGGGGGCCTTCCAAGAGACCCAGTACTTC
CASSVGGGAFQETQYF
>TRBD1|TRBJ2-5|TRBV5-1|NA
TGCGCCAGCAGCGGGGGACAGGACCAAGAGACCCAGTACTTC
CASSGGQDQETQYF
>NA|TRBJ2-5|TRBV10-3|NA
TGTGCCATCGCGGCGGGCGAAGAGACCCAGTACTTC
CAIAAGEETQYF
>TRBD1|TRBJ1-2|TRBV6-2/TRBV6-3|NA
TGTGCCAGCAGGAAACAGGGGGCCGGCTATGGCTACACCTTC
CASRKQGAGYGYTF
>TRBD1|TRBJ1-1|TRBV20-1|once
TGCAGTGCTAGAGATCAGGGGGGACCTGACACTGAAGCTTTCTTT
CSARDQGGPDTEAFF
>NA|TRBJ1-1|TRBV4-2|few
TGTGCCAGCAGCCAAGATGGGGACCTCAGTGAAGCTTTCTTT
CASSQDGDLSEAFF
>TRBD1|TRBJ2-4|TRBV11-2|NA
TGTGCCAGCAGCGAAACAGGGGGCTTGGGGAACATTCAGTACTTC
CASSETGGLGNIQYF
>NA|TRBJ2-1|TRBV4-2|NA
TGTGCCAGCAGCCAAGATAACGTGCCAGGGAAGGAGCAGTTCTTC
CASSQDNVPGKEQFF
>NA|TRBJ2-3|TRBV5-6|once
TGTGCCAGCAGCCCCGGGGGCCCCCGAGGGGATACGCAGTATTTT
CASSPGGPRGDTQYF
>NA|TRBJ2-5|TRBV28|few
TGTGCCAGCAGTACCCAGACAGGCCCGGGAGAGACCCAGTACTTC
CASSTQTGPGETQYF
>NA|TRBJ2-5|TRBV29-1|few
TGCAGCGTTGAGGAGGGTCAGGAGACCCAGTACTTC
CSVEEGQETQYF
>TRBD2|TRBJ2-1|TRBV25-1|NA
TGTGCCAGCAGTGAACTCCCGGCGGGGGATGAGCAGTTCTTC
CASSELPAGDEQFF
>TRBD1|TRBJ1-2|TRBV4-2|few
TGTGCCAGCAGCCAAGACGGACAGGGGGGAAGCTATGGCTACACCTTC
CASSQDGQGGSYGYTF